The 26 T cell receptor beta chains below come from one sample, sequenced in a study of beta chain features in type 1 diabetes. Broader study findings: All four CD4+ subsets of Type 1 diabetes patients contained TCRB CDR3s that were moderately but significantly shorter.

No antigen is known for these receptors. What was sequenced were expressed TCRB transcripts, since all of the isolated RNA had been reverse transcribed. Sequencing used immunoSEQ multiplex PCR; TCRdb keeps in-frame clones, though not all of them. The profile shows a few hundred thousand clones, about 14% of them singletons. Material: naive CD4+ T cells from blood. These receptors all stem from a man younger than 40 with type 1 diabetes.

This clone was observed a handful of times. The rearrangement joins TRBV5-1 to TRBJ2-6, with a possible D match to TRBD2 (5 bases). Trimming pared 1 base from V and 0 bases from J, leaving 20 bases between. This CDR3 is built from 20 residues. Germline V gene lookup returns CDR1 SGHRS and CDR2 YFSETQ. As DNA, the CDR3 is TGCGCCAGCAGCTTGTTTCGTTCGCTGGCGGGCAACTCTGGGGCCAACGTCCTGACTTTC. Protein: CASSLFRSLAGNSGANVLTF.

This clone came up a few times. The chain carries TRBV6-5 and TRBJ2-5; D uncertain. The CDR3 loop spans 15 amino acids. Germline V CDR1 and CDR2: MNHEY, SVGAGI. V lost 0 bases and J 3 bases, leaving 11 bases between the germline ends. CDR3 residues: CASSYSLTREETQYF. The CDR3 DNA follows: TGTGCCAGCAGTTACTCGTTAACCCGGGAAGAGACCCAGTACTTC.

The V gene is TRBV5-1, the J gene TRBJ2-1; 9 bases agree with TRBD1. The CDR3 runs to 13 residues. V shed 4 bases and J 8 bases; nucleotides not matched to a gene: 4. Looked up from germline, CDR1 is SGHRS and CDR2 is YFSETQ. The CDR3 protein is CASSPDRGYEQFF. CDR3 bases: TGCGCCAGCAGCCCGGACAGGGGCTATGAGCAGTTCTTC.

The CDR3 loop reads CSARTGYEQYF. CDR3 sequence (DNA): TGCAGTGCTCGGACAGGCTACGAGCAGTACTTC. This sequence joins TRBV20-1 and TRBJ2-7, with 7 positions matching TRBD1. V lost 5 bases, J lost 3 bases, and 1 base stayed unmatched. CDR1 and CDR2 (germline): DFQATT, SNEGSKA (reference sequence). The CDR3 spans 11 residues.

The table lists this clone with a few counts. The chain recombines TRBV2 with TRBJ1-2; D gene ambiguous. Germline loops: CDR1 SNHLY, CDR2 FYNNEI. V gave up 10 bases and J gave up 4 bases, with 4 bases separating them. The CDR3 length is 9 residues. CDR3 sequence: CAISYGYTF. DNA for the CDR3: TGTGCCATCTCCTATGGCTACACCTTC. Using reference TRBV2 and TRBJ1-2 for the parts outside the CDR3, the full variable domain is EPEVTQTPSHQVTQMGQEVILRCVPISNHLYFYWYRQILGQKVEFLVSFYNNEISEKSEIFDDQFSVERPDGSNFTLKIRSTKLEDSAMYFCAISYGYTFGSGTRLTVV.

The V and J genes are TRBV7-9 and TRBJ1-1; 7 nucleotides align to TRBD1. Germline V CDR1 and CDR2: SEHNR, FQNEAQ (reference sequence). The CDR3 extends over 15 amino acids. V lost 5 bases, J lost 0 bases, and 6 bases stayed unmatched. CDR3: CASSLGQPMNTEAFF. CDR3 nucleotide sequence: TGTGCCAGCAGCCTGGGACAGCCTATGAACACTGAAGCTTTCTTT.

This clone was picked up a small number of times. The chain has TRBV7-2 and TRBJ2-5; D not resolved. There are 12 residues in the CDR3. Per germline, CDR1 SGHTA and CDR2 FQGNSA. V was clipped by 4 bases and J by 5 bases, with 8 bases between them. The CDR3 sequence is CASSSRMETQYF. The DNA of the CDR3 is TGTGCCAGCAGCTCCAGGATGGAGACCCAGTACTTC. Drawing the rest from reference TRBV7-2 and TRBJ2-5, the complete variable domain is GAGVSQSPSNKVTEKGKDVELRCDPISGHTALYWYRQSLGQGLEFLIYFQGNSAPDKSGLPSDRFSAERTGGSVSTLTIQRTQQEDSAVYLCASSSRMETQYFGPGTRLLVL.

In its sample, this clone was seen a few times. V and J are TRBV29-1 and TRBJ2-7; TRBD1 aligns across 10 bases. Germline CDR1 SQVTM, CDR2 ANQGSEA. With V trimmed by 5 bases and J by 0 bases, 7 bases remained unmatched. The CDR3 length is 15 residues. CDR3 sequence reads: CSVRVTGGLSYEQYF. CDR3 DNA sequence: TGCAGCGTTCGAGTGACAGGGGGCCTCTCCTACGAGCAGTACTTC.

The genes are TRBV5-1 and TRBJ2-7; D gene unclear. V was pared by 4 bases and J by 5 bases, with 19 bases between. The CDR3 loop spans 15 amino acids. Germline V CDR1 and CDR2: SGHRS, YFSETQ. The CDR3 loop reads CASSQEHASSNEQYF. DNA for the CDR3: TGCGCCAGCAGCCAGGAACACGCATCCTCGAACGAGCAGTACTTC. Together with reference TRBV5-1 and TRBJ2-7, the CDR3 gives the full variable domain: KAGVTQTPRYLIKTRGQQVTLSCSPISGHRSVSWYQQTPGQGLQFLFEYFSETQRNKGNFPGRFSGRQFSNSRSEMNVSTLELGDSALYLCASSQEHASSNEQYFGPGTRLTVT.

This chain uses TRBV30 with TRBJ1-1; D ambiguous. V lost 1 base and J 4 bases, leaving 13 bases between the germline ends. Germline lookup yields CDR1 GTSNPN and CDR2 SVGIG (reference sequence). The CDR3 has 14 residues. CDR3 loop: CAWSGGGLGTEAFF. CDR3 nucleotides: TGTGCCTGGAGTGGAGGCGGATTGGGCACTGAAGCTTTCTTT.

In this sample, this clone turned up a few times. The V call is TRBV5-1, the J call TRBJ2-5, with 10 bases identical to TRBD1. There are 15 residues in the CDR3. V lost 4 bases and J lost 4; bases outside the gene matches: 7. Looked up from germline, CDR1 is SGHRS and CDR2 is YFSETQ. The CDR3 nucleotides are TGCGCCAGCAGCGCCGGGACAGGGGTAGCAGAGACCCAGTACTTC. This sequence encodes CASSAGTGVAETQYF.

This clone was recorded a few times. The CDR3 spells CAISESALSYEQYF. The DNA of the CDR3 is TGTGCCATCAGTGAGTCGGCCCTCTCCTACGAGCAGTACTTC. This chain connects TRBV10-3 to TRBJ2-7; D is undetermined. The germline CDR1 and CDR2 sequences are ENHRY and SYGVKD. This CDR3 contains 14 residues. V was shortened by 0 bases and J by 0 bases, with 6 bases between the two germline ends.

The chain couples TRBV5-1 to TRBJ1-1; possible D gene TRBD1, 5 bases. Trimming shortened V by 2 bases and J by 5 bases, and 10 bases separated the two germline ends. Germline CDR1 and CDR2: SGHRS and YFSETQ. This CDR3 comprises 13 residues. The CDR3 reads CASSLSGGTEAFF. The CDR3 region has the DNA TGCGCCAGCAGCTTATCCGGGGGAACTGAAGCTTTCTTT.

In its sample, this clone was seen a few times. This chain joins TRBV7-2 and TRBJ2-7; D perhaps matches TRBD1 (6 bases). V was shortened by 1 base and J by 2 bases, with 9 bases between the two germline ends. Germline V gene data show CDR1 as SGHTA and CDR2 as FQGNSA. The CDR3 totals 14 residues. The DNA for the CDR3 is TGTGCCAGCAGCTTAGGGGGGACAACCTACGAGCAGTACTTC. Its translation is CASSLGGTTYEQYF.

This clone was counted only a few times. This rearrangement joins TRBV5-1 to TRBJ2-3; D might be TRBD1 (5 bases). The germline V and J ends were trimmed by 5 bases and 4 bases, with 17 bases remaining between them. Germline loops: CDR1 SGHRS, CDR2 YFSETQ. The CDR3 runs to 15 residues. The DNA of the CDR3 is TGCGCCAGCAGGCAGGGTAACGAGAGGTCAGATACGCAGTATTTT. It encodes CASRQGNERSDTQYF.

This chain joins TRBV27 and TRBJ2-7; 7 positions agree with TRBD1. V lost 4 bases, J lost 5 bases, and 8 bases stayed unmatched. In germline, CDR1 is MNHEY, CDR2 SMNVEV (reference sequence). The CDR3 extends over 14 amino acids. The CDR3 DNA follows: TGTGCCAGCAGTTCCATGACAGGGTCGGACGAGCAGTACTTC. Encoded protein: CASSSMTGSDEQYF.

A few counts support this clone. The V call is TRBV29-1, the J call TRBJ2-1, with D possibly TRBD2 on 6 matching bases. The CDR3 runs 12 residues. Looked up from germline, CDR1 is SQVTM and CDR2 is ANQGSEA. V gave up 4 bases and J gave up 10 bases, with 14 bases separating them. The CDR3 DNA reads as TGCAGCGTTGGTGAGATGGCGGGAGAGCAGTTCTTC. Translating it yields CSVGEMAGEQFF.

This clone appeared once. The CDR3 bases are TGTGCCTGGAGCCACGGCGGGGTGTACGAGCAGTACTTC. This encodes CAWSHGGVYEQYF. The rearrangement joins TRBV30 to TRBJ2-7, with a tentative D call TRBD2 (6 bases). Germline CDR1 and CDR2: GTSNPN and SVGIG (reference sequence). The CDR3 runs to 13 residues. The V end was cut by 3 bases, the J end by 4 bases, with 13 bases between.

This clone has just a few counts. The chain employs TRBV29-1 and TRBJ2-7, with D perhaps matching TRBD2 (5 bases). Trimming removed 6 bases at V and 0 bases at J, with 15 bases between. Germline V gives CDR1 SQVTM, CDR2 ANQGSEA. The CDR3 has 14 amino acids. The CDR3 is CSVVAQMNSYEQYF. Written as DNA, the CDR3 is TGCAGCGTCGTAGCGCAAATGAACTCCTACGAGCAGTACTTC.

There are a few counts of this clone. The gene calls are TRBV15 and TRBJ2-3; TRBD2 matches at 10 bases. Germline CDR1 is LNHNV and CDR2 is YYDKDF (reference sequence). The CDR3 consists of 16 residues. V lost 1 base, J lost 7 bases, and 8 bases stayed unmatched. CDR3 coding DNA: TGTGCCACCAGCAGAGCTCAGGGACTAGCGTCCTATACGCAGTATTTT. As protein: CATSRAQGLASYTQYF.

This clone occurred a few times. The chain has TRBV25-1 and TRBJ1-3; D is ambiguous. Germline CDR1 is MGHDK and CDR2 is SYGVNS. V was trimmed by 2 bases and J by 0 bases, leaving 8 bases between them. This CDR3 has 15 residues. CDR3 protein: CASSEPFRSGNTIYF. The CDR3 nucleotides read TGTGCCAGCAGTGAACCCTTTCGCTCTGGAAACACCATATATTTT.

The chain recombines TRBV9 with TRBJ2-5; 8 bases are a match to TRBD2. J gave up 3 bases and V 0 bases, and 10 bases lay outside the gene matches. The germline CDR1 and CDR2 sequences are SGDLS and YYNGEE. The length of the CDR3 is 17 residues. As DNA, the CDR3 is TGTGCCAGCAGCGTAGGTCTAGCGGGTGCCCGAAAAGAGACCCAGTACTTC. This translates into CASSVGLAGARKETQYF.

The chain carries TRBV7-9 and TRBJ1-2, with TRBD1 matching over 7 bases. CDR1 SEHNR and CDR2 FQNEAQ come from the germline V gene (reference sequence). This CDR3 has 15 amino acids. J gave up 8 bases and V 5 bases, and 14 bases lay outside the gene matches. CDR3 in amino acids: CASSQLDRDEGGYTF. In DNA, the CDR3 is TGTGCCAGCAGCCAACTTGACAGGGATGAAGGAGGCTACACCTTC.

This rearrangement joins TRBV11-2 to TRBJ2-2, with 7 bases identical to TRBD2. Germline CDR1 reads SGHAT; CDR2 reads FQNNGV. This CDR3 has 16 residues. Trimming removed 3 bases from V and 6 bases from J; junction bases left unmatched: 10. CDR3 nucleotide sequence: TGTGCCAGCAGCTTGAGGTGGGAGGGATTCCCCGGGGAGCTGTTTTTT. This translates into CASSLRWEGFPGELFF.

Only a few counts were recorded for this clone. This rearrangement joins TRBV2 to TRBJ2-3, with 7 bases matching TRBD2. Unmatched junction bases numbered 14, after V lost 9 bases and J lost 8 bases. CDR3 length equals 14 residues. Per germline, CDR1 SNHLY and CDR2 FYNNEI. Here the CDR3 DNA reads TGTGCCAGTGCAAGCGCGGGGGAACATAGTACGCAGTATTTT. Its protein is CASASAGEHSTQYF.

This chain links TRBV10-2 with TRBJ2-5, with D uncertain. CDR3 size: 13 residues. Germline lookup yields CDR1 WSHSY and CDR2 SAAADI. The germline V and J ends were trimmed by 6 bases and 4 bases, with 12 bases remaining between them. In DNA form, the CDR3 reads TGCGCCAGCAGGGGCCCCGCAGTAGAGACCCAGTACTTC. Amino acid sequence: CASRGPAVETQYF.